This T cell receptor (beta chain) was captured by sequencing in a study of blood T cell repertoires in COVID-19. Study details: Material from acute and convalescent COVID-19 was sourced from the United States, Italy and Spain. PBMCs, B-cell-depleted T cells, or T cells provided the cDNA or gDNA that made up the material.

From germline, CDR1 is LGHDT and CDR2 YNNKEL (reference sequence). Trimming removed 1 base from V and 8 bases from J, with 17 bases in between. This CDR3 contains 16 residues. Authors' analysis steps: Reference gene primers were amplified, and this amplification served to estimate nucleated cell counts. TCRdb keeps only in-frame clones here, not all; method: immunoSEQ multiplex PCR. The V and J calls and clone size are taken from that table; D and trimming were inferred from the DNA. The sample records some 400,000 clones, over 65% being singletons. The sequence came from a human donor with acute or convalescent COVID-19. The donor label of this sample is uncertain. The J gene is TRBJ1-4, the V gene TRBV3-1 (or the pseudogene TRBV3-2); possibly TRBD1 for D (6 bases). The sequenced sample was peripheral blood. The CDR3 region has the DNA TGTGCCAGCAGCCAAGGATCAGGGGCGATCGGGGAAAAACTGTTTTTT. Translated: CASSQGSGAIGEKLFF.